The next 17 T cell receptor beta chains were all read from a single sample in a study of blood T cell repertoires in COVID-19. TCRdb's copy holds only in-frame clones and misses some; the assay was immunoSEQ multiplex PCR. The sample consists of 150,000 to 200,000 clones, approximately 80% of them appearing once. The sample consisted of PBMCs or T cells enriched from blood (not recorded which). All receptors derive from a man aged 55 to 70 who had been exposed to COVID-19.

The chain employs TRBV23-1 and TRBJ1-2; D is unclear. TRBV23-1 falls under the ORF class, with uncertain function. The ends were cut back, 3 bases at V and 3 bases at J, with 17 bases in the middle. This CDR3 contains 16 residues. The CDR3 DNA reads TGCGCCAGCAGTCATCTATTCGGGGATAGCGACTATGGCTACACCTTC. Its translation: CASSHLFGDSDYGYTF.

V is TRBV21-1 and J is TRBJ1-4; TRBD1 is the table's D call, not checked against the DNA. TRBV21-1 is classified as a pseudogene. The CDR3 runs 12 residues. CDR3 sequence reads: CARGTDPEKLFF. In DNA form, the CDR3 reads TGTGCCAGAGGGACAGATCCTGAAAAACTGTTTTTT.

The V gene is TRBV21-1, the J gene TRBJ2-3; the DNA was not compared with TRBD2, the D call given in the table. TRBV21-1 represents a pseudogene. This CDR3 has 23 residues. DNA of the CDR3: TGTGCCAGCAGCTCCCGCGCTCCCGTGCGTCCGGGGCCGGGGGACTCTAGCACAGATACGCAGTATTTT. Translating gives CASSSRAPVRPGPGDSSTDTQYF.

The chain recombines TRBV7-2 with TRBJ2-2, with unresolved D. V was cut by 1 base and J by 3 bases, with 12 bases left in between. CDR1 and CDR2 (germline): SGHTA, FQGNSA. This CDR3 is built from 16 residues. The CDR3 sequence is CASSLVVRLDTGELFF. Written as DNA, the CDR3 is TGTGCCAGCAGCTTAGTGGTCAGACTCGACACCGGGGAGCTGTTTTTT.

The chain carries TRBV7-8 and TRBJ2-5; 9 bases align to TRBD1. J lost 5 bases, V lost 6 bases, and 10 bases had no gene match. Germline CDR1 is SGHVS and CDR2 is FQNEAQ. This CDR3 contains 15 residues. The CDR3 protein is CASRGPGQGPETQYF. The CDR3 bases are TGTGCCAGCAGGGGACCGGGACAGGGTCCGGAGACCCAGTACTTC.

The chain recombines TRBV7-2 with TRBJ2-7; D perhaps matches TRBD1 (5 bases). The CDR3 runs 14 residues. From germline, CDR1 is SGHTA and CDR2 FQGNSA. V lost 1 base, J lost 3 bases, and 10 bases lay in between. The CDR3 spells CASSLGGGIYEQYF. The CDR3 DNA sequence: TGTGCCAGCAGCTTAGGGGGCGGAATCTACGAGCAGTACTTC.

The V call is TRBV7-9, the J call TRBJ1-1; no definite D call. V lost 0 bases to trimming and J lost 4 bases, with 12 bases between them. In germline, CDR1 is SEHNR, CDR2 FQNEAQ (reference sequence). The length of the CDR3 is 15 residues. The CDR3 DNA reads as TGTGCCAGCAGCTTAGCGGGAGGAGGGAGCACTGAAGCTTTCTTT. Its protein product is CASSLAGGGSTEAFF.

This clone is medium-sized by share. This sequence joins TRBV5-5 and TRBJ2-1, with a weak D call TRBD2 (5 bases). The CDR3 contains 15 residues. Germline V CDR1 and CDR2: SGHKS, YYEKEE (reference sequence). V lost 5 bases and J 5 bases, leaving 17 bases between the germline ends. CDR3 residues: CASRIVASSNNEQFF. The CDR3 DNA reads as TGTGCCAGCAGAATCGTGGCTAGCAGTAACAATGAGCAGTTCTTC.

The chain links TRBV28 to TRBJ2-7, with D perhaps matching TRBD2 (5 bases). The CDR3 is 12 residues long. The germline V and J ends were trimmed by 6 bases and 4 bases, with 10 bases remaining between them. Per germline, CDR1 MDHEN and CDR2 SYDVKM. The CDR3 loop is CASRSAGYEQYF. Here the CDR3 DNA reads TGTGCCAGCAGGTCTGCGGGTTACGAGCAGTACTTC.

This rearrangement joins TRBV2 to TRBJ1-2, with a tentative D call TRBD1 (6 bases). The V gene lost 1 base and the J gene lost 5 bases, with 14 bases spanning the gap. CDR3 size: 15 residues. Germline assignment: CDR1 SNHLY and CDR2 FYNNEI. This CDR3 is CASSEGQSRGYGYTF. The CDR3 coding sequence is TGTGCCAGCAGTGAAGGGCAATCGAGGGGGTATGGCTACACCTTC.

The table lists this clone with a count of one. The CDR3 DNA is TGTGCCAGCAGCCGACAGGGCACCGGGGACAATGAGCAGTTCTTC. It is translated as CASSRQGTGDNEQFF. The chain combines TRBV11-2 with TRBJ2-1; 7 bases match TRBD1. Germline-derived CDR1 and CDR2 are SGHAT and FQNNGV. The CDR3 length is 15 residues. Losses at the gene ends were 5 bases for V and 5 bases for J; bases not matched to a gene: 9.

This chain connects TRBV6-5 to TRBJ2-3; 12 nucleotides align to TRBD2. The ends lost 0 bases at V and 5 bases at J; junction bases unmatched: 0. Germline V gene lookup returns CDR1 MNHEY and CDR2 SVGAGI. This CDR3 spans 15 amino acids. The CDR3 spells CASSYSGLAGDTQYF. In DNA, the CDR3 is TGTGCCAGCAGTTACTCGGGACTAGCGGGAGATACGCAGTATTTT.

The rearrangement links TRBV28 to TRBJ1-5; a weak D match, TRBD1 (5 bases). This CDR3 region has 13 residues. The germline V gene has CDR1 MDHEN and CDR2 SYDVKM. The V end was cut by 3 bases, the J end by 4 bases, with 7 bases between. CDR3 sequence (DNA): TGTGCCAGCAGTTTCCAGGGAAATCAGCCCCAGCATTTT. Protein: CASSFQGNQPQHF.

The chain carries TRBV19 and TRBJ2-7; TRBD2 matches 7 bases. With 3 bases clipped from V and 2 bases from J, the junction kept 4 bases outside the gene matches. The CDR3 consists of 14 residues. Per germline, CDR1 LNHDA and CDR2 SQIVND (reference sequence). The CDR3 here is CASSMLREPYEQYF. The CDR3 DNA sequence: TGTGCCAGTAGTATGTTGCGGGAGCCCTACGAGCAGTACTTC.

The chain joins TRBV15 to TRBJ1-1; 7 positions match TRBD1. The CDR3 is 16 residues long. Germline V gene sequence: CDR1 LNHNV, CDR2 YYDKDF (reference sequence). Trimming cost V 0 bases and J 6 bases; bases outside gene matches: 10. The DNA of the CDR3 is TGTGCCACCAGCAGAGACGGTTGGGTTCAGGGGGCTGAAGCTTTCTTT. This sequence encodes CATSRDGWVQGAEAFF. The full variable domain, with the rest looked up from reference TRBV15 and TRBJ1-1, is DAMVIQNPRYQVTQFGKPVTLSCSQTLNHNVMYWYQQKSSQAPKLLFHYYDKDFNNEADTPDNFQSRRPNTSFCFLDIRSPGLGDTAMYLCATSRDGWVQGAEAFFGQGTRLTVV.

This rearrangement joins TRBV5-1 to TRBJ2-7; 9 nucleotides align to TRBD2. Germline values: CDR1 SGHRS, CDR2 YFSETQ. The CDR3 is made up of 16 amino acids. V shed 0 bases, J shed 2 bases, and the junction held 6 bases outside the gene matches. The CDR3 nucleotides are TGCGCCAGCAGCTTGGCCCCTAGCGGGGCCCCCTACGAGCAGTACTTC. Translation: CASSLAPSGAPYEQYF. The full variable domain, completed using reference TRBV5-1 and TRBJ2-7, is KAGVTQTPRYLIKTRGQQVTLSCSPISGHRSVSWYQQTPGQGLQFLFEYFSETQRNKGNFPGRFSGRQFSNSRSEMNVSTLELGDSALYLCASSLAPSGAPYEQYFGPGTRLTVT.

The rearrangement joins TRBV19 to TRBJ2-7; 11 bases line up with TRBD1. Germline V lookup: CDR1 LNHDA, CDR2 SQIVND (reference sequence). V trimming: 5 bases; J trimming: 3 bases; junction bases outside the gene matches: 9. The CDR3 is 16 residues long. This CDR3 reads CASSAYRDRGNYEQYF. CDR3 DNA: TGTGCCAGTAGTGCATACCGGGACAGGGGGAACTACGAGCAGTACTTC.